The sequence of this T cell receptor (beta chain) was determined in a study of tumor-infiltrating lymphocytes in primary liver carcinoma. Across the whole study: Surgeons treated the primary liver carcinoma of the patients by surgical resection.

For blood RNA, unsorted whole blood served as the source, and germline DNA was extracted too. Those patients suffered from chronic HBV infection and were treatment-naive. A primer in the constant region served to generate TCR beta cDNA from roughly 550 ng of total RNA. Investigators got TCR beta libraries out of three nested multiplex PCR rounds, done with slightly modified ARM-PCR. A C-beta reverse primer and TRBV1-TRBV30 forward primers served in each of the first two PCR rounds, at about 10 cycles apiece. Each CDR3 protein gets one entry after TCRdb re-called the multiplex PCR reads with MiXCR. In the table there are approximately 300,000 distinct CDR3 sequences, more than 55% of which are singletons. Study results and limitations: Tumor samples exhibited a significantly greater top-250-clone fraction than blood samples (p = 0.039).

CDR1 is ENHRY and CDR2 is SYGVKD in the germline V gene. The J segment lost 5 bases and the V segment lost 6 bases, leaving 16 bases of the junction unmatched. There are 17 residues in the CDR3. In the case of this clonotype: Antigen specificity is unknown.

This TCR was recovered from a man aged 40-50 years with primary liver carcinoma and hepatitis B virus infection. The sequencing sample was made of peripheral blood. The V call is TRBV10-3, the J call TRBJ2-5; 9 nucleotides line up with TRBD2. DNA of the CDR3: TGTGCCATCAGCCAAGGGCGTCGACTAGCGGAACAGGAGACCCAGTACTTC. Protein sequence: CAISQGRRLAEQETQYF.